This is a list of T cell receptor beta chains from one sample in a study of T cells after yellow fever vaccination. TCRdb reanalysed the 5' RACE reads using MiXCR and keeps one entry per CDR3 protein. The table records 150,000 to 200,000 distinct CDR3 sequences, 9.3% of them present only once. The sequencing here drew on CD8+ T cells sorted from PBMCs, taken 45 days after the yellow fever booster vaccination. The receptors here all came from a man aged 18 to 30 who received the YFV17D yellow fever vaccine. Both conserved end residues are part of each CDR3. The D gene is left open where the match is weak. The listing skips clone size in some rows; elsewhere it reads once, few, many or a size class.

length,V,D,J,size,CDR3,DNA
14,TRBV7-9,.,TRBJ2-2,.,CASSSSRNTGELFF,TGTGCCAGCAGCTCTTCGAGGAACACCGGGGAGCTGTTTTTT
15,TRBV11-3,.,TRBJ2-3,.,CASSSGGGGTDTQYF,TGTGCCAGCAGCTCGGGGGGCGGCGGTACAGATACGCAGTATTTT
17,TRBV12-3/TRBV12-4,TRBD2,TRBJ2-1,.,CASSLGGGRYSYNEQFF,TGTGCCAGCAGTTTGGGGGGGGGACGATACTCCTACAATGAGCAGTTCTTC
15,TRBV2,TRBD1,TRBJ2-4,few,CASSEEGASKNIQYF,TGTGCCAGCAGTGAAGAGGGGGCATCCAAAAACATTCAGTACTTC
13,TRBV12-3/TRBV12-4,TRBD1,TRBJ2-7,.,CACSTTTGGEEYF,TGTGCCTGCTCCACAACGACAGGGGGAGAGGAGTACTTC
16,TRBV27,.,TRBJ2-3,.,CASSPPGGGATDTQYF,TGTGCCAGCAGTCCGCCAGGTGGGGGGGCGACAGATACGCAGTATTTT
18,TRBV12-3/TRBV12-4,TRBD1,TRBJ1-4,.,CASRITGGQEATNEKLFF,TGTGCCAGCAGGATAACAGGGGGGCAAGAGGCAACTAATGAAAAACTGTTTTTT
12,TRBV24-1,.,TRBJ1-1,few,CATRGENAEAFF,TGTGCCACCCGCGGGGAGAATGCTGAAGCTTTCTTT
18,TRBV4-1,.,TRBJ2-5,few,CASSQDWPSIRSRETQYF,TGCGCCAGCAGCCAAGATTGGCCTAGCATCAGGTCACGGGAGACCCAGTACTTC
13,TRBV4-1,.,TRBJ1-5,many,CASSLTVDQPQHF,TGCGCCAGCAGCCTTACGGTGGATCAGCCCCAGCATTTT
14,TRBV9,.,TRBJ1-1,.,CASSVGGLGTEAFF,TGTGCCAGCAGCGTAGGCGGTTTGGGCACTGAAGCTTTCTTT
18,TRBV6-2/TRBV6-3,TRBD1,TRBJ2-7,many,CASSYRETGAALPYEQYF,TGTGCCAGCAGTTACAGAGAGACAGGGGCAGCTCTACCCTACGAGCAGTACTTC
16,TRBV7-8,.,TRBJ1-4,few,CASSLVNAGINEKLFF,TGTGCCAGCAGCTTAGTGAACGCAGGGATTAATGAAAAACTGTTTTTT
13,TRBV29-1,.,TRBJ1-2,few,CSVEAGEYYGYTF,TGCAGCGTTGAGGCAGGAGAATACTATGGCTACACCTTC
18,TRBV3-1,TRBD2,TRBJ2-1,many,CASSQEDFLAGGPNEQFF,TGTGCCAGCAGCCAGGAAGATTTTCTAGCGGGGGGGCCCAATGAGCAGTTCTTC
13,TRBV6-5,.,TRBJ1-5,few,CASSYGEGQPQHF,TGTGCCAGCAGTTACGGCGAGGGCCAGCCCCAGCATTTT
14,TRBV4-3,.,TRBJ1-6,few,CASSQVQGYSPLHF,TGCGCCAGCAGCCAAGTGCAGGGATATTCACCCCTCCACTTT
16,TRBV4-3,.,TRBJ2-5,few,CASSQGWGRGWSTQYF,TGCGCCAGCAGCCAAGGGTGGGGCAGGGGATGGTCGACCCAGTACTTC
15,TRBV6-1,TRBD1,TRBJ2-5,few,CASSEAYRGGETQYF,TGTGCCAGCAGTGAAGCCTACAGGGGCGGAGAGACCCAGTACTTC
13,TRBV19,.,TRBJ1-2,many,CASRGSHYYGYTF,TGTGCCAGCAGAGGAAGTCACTACTATGGCTACACCTTC
15,TRBV28,TRBD1,TRBJ2-5,.,CASSGGTGVFETQYF,TGTGCCAGCAGTGGGGGGACAGGGGTTTTCGAGACCCAGTACTTC
16,TRBV4-3,.,TRBJ2-2,many,CASSDRQVRGTGELFF,TGCGCCAGCAGCGACCGACAGGTTCGCGGTACCGGGGAGCTGTTTTTT
14,TRBV6-2/TRBV6-3,TRBD1,TRBJ1-5,.,CASSLQGGNQPQHF,TGTGCCAGCAGTTTACAGGGGGGCAATCAGCCCCAGCATTTT
18,TRBV4-2,TRBD2,TRBJ2-5,few,CASSQRPRLAGLQETQYF,TGTGCCAGCAGCCAACGCCCGCGACTAGCGGGACTACAAGAGACCCAGTACTTC
15,TRBV24-1,TRBD1,TRBJ2-2,.,CATSDGQGLPGELFF,TGTGCCACCAGTGACGGACAGGGGCTTCCCGGGGAGCTGTTTTTT
13,TRBV29-1,.,TRBJ1-1,.,CSVVLEMNTEAFF,TGCAGCGTTGTTCTGGAAATGAACACTGAAGCTTTCTTT
13,TRBV7-8,TRBD1,TRBJ2-3,.,CASSLGGGPTQYF,TGTGCCAGCAGCTTAGGAGGGGGCCCTACGCAGTATTTT
16,TRBV4-1,.,TRBJ2-2,.,CASSQGMDSNTGELFF,TGCGCCAGCAGCCAAGGGATGGACTCGAACACCGGGGAGCTGTTTTTT
15,TRBV7-9,.,TRBJ2-7,many,CASSLEGPPEDEQYF,TGTGCCAGCAGCTTAGAGGGACCGCCCGAGGACGAGCAGTACTTC
14,TRBV5-1,.,TRBJ2-3,few,CASSLWQGRDTQYF,TGCGCCAGCAGCTTGTGGCAGGGTAGAGATACGCAGTATTTT
17,TRBV4-3,.,TRBJ2-3,few,CASSQDLPGLRRDTQYF,TGCGCCAGCAGCCAAGATTTACCGGGACTGAGGAGAGATACGCAGTATTTT
16,TRBV27,.,TRBJ2-6,few,CASSLSAENGANVLTF,TGTGCCAGCAGTTTATCGGCGGAGAACGGGGCCAACGTCCTGACTTTC
12,TRBV6-1,.,TRBJ1-1,few,CASSGDLTEAFF,TGTGCCAGCAGTGGTGACCTCACTGAAGCTTTCTTT
15,TRBV11-2,.,TRBJ2-7,few,CASSLAAGASYEQYF,TGTGCCAGCAGCTTAGCCGCGGGGGCCTCCTACGAGCAGTACTTC
18,TRBV12-3/TRBV12-4,TRBD2,TRBJ2-1,many,CASSPTGLAGGYYNEQFF,TGTGCCAGCAGTCCCACGGGACTAGCGGGGGGGTACTACAATGAGCAGTTCTTC
16,TRBV12-5,.,TRBJ1-3,few,CASGLVLRGSGNTIYF,TGTGCTAGTGGTTTGGTACTCAGAGGCAGCGGAAACACCATATATTTT
14,TRBV11-2,TRBD1,TRBJ1-2,few,CASSVRQGVLGYTF,TGTGCCAGCAGCGTCCGACAGGGGGTCTTAGGCTACACCTTC
14,TRBV7-2,.,TRBJ2-5,few,CASSLRVYQETQYF,TGTGCCAGCAGCTTACGGGTGTACCAAGAGACCCAGTACTTC
15,TRBV4-3,.,TRBJ2-2,many,CASSQLLLSAGELFF,TGCGCCAGCAGCCAACTTCTCCTTAGCGCCGGGGAGCTGTTTTTT
15,TRBV5-5,.,TRBJ2-1,.,CASSPDHRAVAEQFF,TGTGCCAGCAGCCCGGACCACCGGGCTGTAGCGGAGCAGTTCTTC
14,TRBV4-3,.,TRBJ2-7,.,CASSQVDGPYEQYF,TGCGCCAGCAGCCAAGTGGACGGCCCCTACGAGCAGTACTTC
17,TRBV12-1,.,TRBJ2-3,.,CASSFRRLAGGADTQYF,TGTGCCAGCAGCTTTCGTCGACTAGCGGGGGGGGCAGATACGCAGTATTTT
11,TRBV7-9,.,TRBJ2-1,few,CASSLSGQQFF,TGTGCCAGCAGCCTTAGCGGACAGCAGTTCTTC
15,TRBV6-5,TRBD1,TRBJ2-1,few,CASSYTGTGADEQFF,TGTGCCAGCAGTTACACCGGGACAGGGGCGGATGAGCAGTTCTTC